This TCR beta chain was captured by sequencing in a study of blood T cell repertoires in COVID-19. TCRdb keeps only in-frame clones here, not all; method: immunoSEQ multiplex PCR. This sample has 160,000 or so clones; more than 70% occur once, and the top ten carry approximately 2.8%. The J segment lost 7 bases and the V segment lost 5 bases, leaving 10 bases of the junction unmatched. The CDR3 is 14 residues long. From germline, CDR1 is SGHTA and CDR2 FQGNSA. Sequencing used peripheral blood. The chain is built from TRBV7-2 and TRBJ1-2, with TRBD1 matching 7 bases. This sequence was found in a man aged 60 to 69 with acute or convalescent COVID-19. The CDR3 sequence is CASSALQGLGGYTF. DNA for the CDR3: TGTGCCAGCAGCGCGCTACAGGGGCTAGGTGGCTACACCTTC.